The source of this T cell receptor (beta chain) is a study of blood T cell repertoires in COVID-19. Study background: COVID-19 samples, acute and convalescent, were from the United States, Italy and Spain.

V lost 6 bases to trimming and J lost 0 bases; unmatched junction nucleotides: 1. Germline CDR1 ENHRY, CDR2 SYGVKD. This CDR3 is 14 amino acids long. Original processing methods: Estimated nucleated cell counts came from reference gene primer amplification. Assay: immunoSEQ multiplex PCR; the TCRdb copy retains only in-frame clones and omits some. V and J calls and clone size are as listed in that table; D and trimming were resolved from the DNA. The table has 100,000 or so clones, over 80% seen once. This sequence joins TRBV10-3 and TRBJ2-7; TRBD1 aligns across 11 bases. This clonotype was sampled from a woman between 65 and 79 years old with active or convalescent COVID-19. The source material was peripheral blood. CDR3 residues: CAIRGTGGSYEQYF. The CDR3 coding sequence is TGTGCCATCAGGGGGACAGGGGGCTCCTACGAGCAGTACTTC.